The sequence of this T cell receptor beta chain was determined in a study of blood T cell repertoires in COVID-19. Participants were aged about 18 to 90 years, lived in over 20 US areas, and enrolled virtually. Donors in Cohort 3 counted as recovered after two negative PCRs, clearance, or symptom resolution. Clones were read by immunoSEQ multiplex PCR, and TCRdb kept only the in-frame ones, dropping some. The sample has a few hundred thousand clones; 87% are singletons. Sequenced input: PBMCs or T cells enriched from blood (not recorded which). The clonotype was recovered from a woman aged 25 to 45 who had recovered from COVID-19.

CDR3 loop: CASSPLAGTTDPFARVQYF. The CDR3 nucleotides are TGTGCCAGCTCACCACTAGCGGGGACTACGGACCCTTTTGCGAGGGTCCAGTACTTC. V gene TRBV18 combines with J gene TRBJ2-5, with 8 positions matching TRBD2. Trimming at V came to 1 base and at J to 10 bases, leaving 23 bases not matched to a gene. The length of the CDR3 is 19 residues. The germline gives CDR1 KGHSH, CDR2 LQKENI.